The 14 T cell receptor beta chains below were found in one sample sequenced in a study of beta chain features in type 1 diabetes. The sequenced template was cDNA made from the entire isolated RNA. Repertoires were generated with immunoSEQ multiplex PCR, while TCRdb's copy carries only in-frame clones and drops some. The sample has some 500,000 clones; roughly 11% are singletons. Material: naive CD4+ T cells from blood. These receptors were taken from a woman between 18 and 29 years old in good health.

The J gene is TRBJ1-6, the V gene TRBV19; D unresolved. The V and J ends lost 7 bases and 10 bases respectively, with 11 bases between them. The CDR3 is made up of 12 amino acids. From germline, CDR1 is LNHDA and CDR2 SQIVND (reference sequence). CDR3 sequence reads: CASMELGSPLHF. Here the CDR3 DNA reads TGTGCCAGTATGGAACTGGGATCACCCCTCCACTTT.

The V and J genes are TRBV6-4 and TRBJ2-1; 10 bases are shared with TRBD2. CDR3 length: 16 residues. Germline CDR1 is MRHNA and CDR2 is SNTAGT. Losses at the gene ends were 4 bases for V and 7 bases for J; bases not matched to a gene: 10. CDR3 residues: CASSGHSGRSGNEQFF. CDR3 coding DNA: TGTGCCAGCAGTGGCCATAGCGGGAGGTCCGGAAATGAGCAGTTCTTC.

The chain couples TRBV5-1 to TRBJ2-7; TRBD1 matches 7 bases. The CDR3 totals 14 residues. The germline CDR1 and CDR2 sequences are SGHRS and YFSETQ. The trim removed 4 bases at V and 2 bases at J, leaving 6 bases unmatched. The CDR3 region is CASSHGTVPYEQYV. CDR3 in DNA: TGCGCCAGCAGCCATGGGACAGTCCCCTACGAGCAGTACGTC.

The rearrangement joins TRBV19 to TRBJ1-5; D is unresolved. This CDR3 has 12 amino acids. Germline CDR1 is LNHDA and CDR2 is SQIVND (reference sequence). The V end lost 1 base, the J end lost 6 bases, and 4 bases lay between the germline ends. The chain's CDR3 is CASSIGSQPQHF. The CDR3 coding sequence is TGTGCCAGTAGTATAGGAAGTCAGCCCCAGCATTTT.

This rearrangement joins TRBV7-9 to TRBJ2-7, with 7 bases lining up with TRBD2. The CDR3 has 15 residues. The V gene end was trimmed by 5 bases and the J gene end by 0 bases; junction bases not matched to a gene: 7. Germline CDR1 is SEHNR and CDR2 is FQNEAQ (reference sequence). CDR3 nucleotides: TGTGCCAGCAGCCCACGGGGGGTACACTCCTACGAGCAGTACTTC. Translation gives CASSPRGVHSYEQYF.

The rearrangement uses TRBV5-1 and TRBJ1-6; the D is unclear. Germline CDR1 SGHRS, CDR2 YFSETQ. The CDR3 sequence is 15 residues long. V was clipped by 2 bases and J by 8 bases, with 14 bases between them. The CDR3 region has the DNA TGCGCCAGCAGCTTTAGCGCAGAAAGGGATTCACCCCTCCACTTT. Translated: CASSFSAERDSPLHF.

This clone was picked up a small number of times. V gene TRBV7-9 combines with J gene TRBJ1-2; D call uncertain. Trimming shortened V by 5 bases and J by 13 bases, and 23 bases separated the two germline ends. Germline V CDR1 and CDR2: SEHNR, FQNEAQ (reference sequence). The CDR3 runs 14 residues. CDR3 sequence: CASSPYTGTGVFTF. The CDR3 nucleotides read TGTGCCAGCAGCCCGTATACGGGAACCGGAGTCTTCACCTTC.

The chain links TRBV5-4 to TRBJ1-2; 7 bases agree with TRBD1. J was trimmed by 2 bases and V by 5 bases; bases with no gene match: 12. The CDR3 extends over 16 amino acids. From germline, CDR1 is SGHNT and CDR2 YYREEE (reference sequence). CDR3 amino acids: CASRPERQGRNYGYTF. CDR3 coding DNA: TGTGCCAGCAGACCCGAAAGACAGGGCCGGAACTATGGCTACACCTTC.

The rearrangement joins TRBV14 to TRBJ1-2; D is uncertain. CDR3 length: 14 amino acids. The ends were cut back, 1 base at V and 8 bases at J, with 14 bases in the middle. The germline gives CDR1 SGHDN, CDR2 FVKESK. The CDR3 sequence is CASSQGAARGGYTF. CDR3 coding DNA: TGTGCCAGCAGCCAAGGGGCCGCGCGGGGAGGCTACACCTTC.

The CDR3: CASSLRGEYHYEQYF. DNA for the CDR3: TGTGCCAGCAGCTTGAGGGGGGAGTACCACTACGAGCAGTACTTC. The chain is built from TRBV7-9 and TRBJ2-7; the D call may be TRBD1 or TRBD2 (6 bases each). From germline, CDR1 is SEHNR and CDR2 FQNEAQ (reference sequence). This CDR3 comprises 15 residues. V was shortened by 3 bases and J by 3 bases, with 15 bases between the two germline ends. Based on the CDR3 plus reference TRBV7-9 and TRBJ2-7, the full variable domain is DTGVSQNPRHKITKRGQNVTFRCDPISEHNRLYWYRQTLGQGPEFLTYFQNEAQLEKSRLLSDRFSAERPKGSFSTLEIQRTEQGDSAMYLCASSLRGEYHYEQYFGPGTRLTVT.

V and J are TRBV18 and TRBJ2-5; D possibly corresponds to TRBD1 (6 bases). Trimming pared 3 bases from V and 4 bases from J, leaving 15 bases between. The CDR3 has 15 amino acids. Per the germline V gene, CDR1 is KGHSH and CDR2 is LQKENI. The CDR3 DNA reads TGTGCCAGCTCACCGGATACAGGGATTTCAGAGACCCAGTACTTC. Translated: CASSPDTGISETQYF.

The chain uses TRBV9 and TRBJ1-4, with 9 bases fitting TRBD1. The CDR3 has 15 residues. V lost 4 bases, J lost 5 bases, and 6 bases stayed unmatched. CDR1 and CDR2 (germline): SGDLS, YYNGEE. As DNA, the CDR3 is TGTGCCAGCAGCAAGGCCGGGACAGGGAATGAAAAACTGTTTTTT. Translated, it gives CASSKAGTGNEKLFF.

V is TRBV11-2 and J is TRBJ2-3; 11 bases agree with TRBD2. The CDR3 sequence is 16 residues long. Looked up from germline, CDR1 is SGHAT and CDR2 is FQNNGV. V lost 5 bases and J lost 0; bases outside the gene matches: 4. CDR3 nucleotides: TGTGCCAGCAGCCCAAGGACTAGCGGGAGCACAGATACGCAGTATTTT. Translated, it gives CASSPRTSGSTDTQYF.

J is TRBJ2-3 and V is TRBV9; 10 nucleotides line up with TRBD2. CDR1 and CDR2 from the germline V gene are SGDLS and YYNGEE. The ends lost 3 bases at V and 5 bases at J; junction bases unmatched: 18. The CDR3 totals 19 residues. DNA for the CDR3: TGTGCCAGCAGCGCCTCTCTCATGGCAGAGCGGGAGGGTGGAGATACGCAGTATTTT. Protein: CASSASLMAEREGGDTQYF.